These T cell receptor beta chains were read from a single sample in a study of cytomegalovirus exposure and HLA in healthy donors. The method was immunoSEQ multiplex PCR; TCRdb's version includes in-frame clones alone and lacks a portion of them. The table lists about 69,000 clones, 74% of them singletons. The sample comprised PBMCs. The receptors were gathered from a woman in her sixties in good health and CMV-seropositive. Each CDR3 is given without its conserved first and last residue.

v_call,j_call,cdr3_aa
TRBV18,TRBJ1-1,ASSRGNLNTEAF
TRBV10-3,TRBJ2-5,AISESGGTETQY
TRBV6-5,TRBJ1-1,ASSYLAQNTEAF
TRBV10-3,TRBJ1-2,AIRAALNYGYT
TRBV6-1,TRBJ2-7,ASSLGQSSYEQY
TRBV4-1,TRBJ1-2,ASSQDRPGYSGGYT
TRBV2,TRBJ2-1,ASSGWDRGRLGNEQF
TRBV5-5,TRBJ1-2,ASREGPGYGYT
TRBV27,TRBJ2-7,ASTLPPREQY
TRBV6-5,TRBJ1-2,ASREGEWYGYT
TRBV19,TRBJ1-2,ASSAYRDTSVGYGYT
TRBV18,TRBJ1-1,ASSPATGNTEAF
TRBV19,TRBJ1-5,ASSILRDMVLDQPQH
TRBV5-1,TRBJ1-2,ASSLTGTYGYT
TRBV6-1,TRBJ2-5,ASMGGGETQY
TRBV29-1,TRBJ2-3,SVTGARPDTQY
TRBV6-6,TRBJ2-3,ASSYPQGVVTDTQY
TRBV5-4,TRBJ2-5,ASSLGGLAGGGETQY
TRBV19,TRBJ1-4,ASSWDRATEKLF
TRBV2,TRBJ1-5,ASSPDSLLNQPQH
TRBV5-1,TRBJ2-2,ASSLVGGVNTGELF
TRBV6-1,TRBJ1-2,ASSENRVIGYT
TRBV30,TRBJ1-1,AWSRGGGKTEAF
TRBV4-1,TRBJ2-1,ASSQFPRNAYNEQF
TRBV18,TRBJ2-3,ASSPPMQSDTQY
TRBV30,TRBJ1-5,AWGEVGDGQPQH
TRBV5-1,TRBJ2-6,ASSLRPTGDGANVLT
TRBV10-3,TRBJ2-1,AISEQGDEQF
TRBV7-9,TRBJ1-1,ASSLEGLGTEAF
TRBV5-4,TRBJ2-1,ASSATYNEQF
TRBV19,TRBJ2-3,ASSTGRADTQY
TRBV5-1,TRBJ1-1,ASSERGVLNTEAF
TRBV6-1,TRBJ1-5,ASRYEADSRQPQH
TRBV25-1,TRBJ2-1,ASTPRGQGMAYNEQF
TRBV5-1,TRBJ2-6,ASSFTGNSGANVLT
TRBV7-9,TRBJ1-6,ASSMGQWLVGSPLH
TRBV2,TRBJ2-5,ASIRRTGLLETQY
TRBV18,TRBJ1-3,ASSPDRPRNGNTIY
TRBV4-1,TRBJ2-1,ASSQGGQGIDNEQF
TRBV19,TRBJ1-4,ASTLAGAATNEKLF
TRBV7-2,TRBJ2-5,ASSSSVIEETQY
TRBV7-9,TRBJ1-2,ASSPTGRTGSGYT
TRBV9,TRBJ1-4,ASSVGAAIGATEKLF
TRBV28,TRBJ1-1,ASSFLTGNTEAF
TRBV5-1,TRBJ2-7,ASSLGAGPEQY
TRBV6-6,TRBJ1-5,ASSYSAGRSNQPQH
TRBV5-4,TRBJ1-4,ASSPGGQKLF
TRBV5-1,TRBJ1-5,ASSPGTGGEQPQH
TRBV30,TRBJ2-1,AHGQGSYDEQF
TRBV25-1,TRBJ1-5,ASSEPRRACNQPQH